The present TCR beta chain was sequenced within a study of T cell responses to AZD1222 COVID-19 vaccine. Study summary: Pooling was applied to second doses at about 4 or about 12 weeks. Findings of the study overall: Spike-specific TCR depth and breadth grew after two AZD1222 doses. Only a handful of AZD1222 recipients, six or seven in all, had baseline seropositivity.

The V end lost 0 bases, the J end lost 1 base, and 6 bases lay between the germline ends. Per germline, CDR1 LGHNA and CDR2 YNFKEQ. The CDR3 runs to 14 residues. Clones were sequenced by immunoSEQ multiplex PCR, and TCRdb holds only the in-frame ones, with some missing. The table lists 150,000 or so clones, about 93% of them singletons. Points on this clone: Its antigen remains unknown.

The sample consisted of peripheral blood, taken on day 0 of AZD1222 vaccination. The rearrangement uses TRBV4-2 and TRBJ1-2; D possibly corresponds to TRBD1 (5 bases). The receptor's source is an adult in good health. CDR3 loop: CASSQEGRNYGYTF. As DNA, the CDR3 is TGTGCCAGCAGCCAAGAGGGACGTAACTATGGCTACACCTTC.